This is a list of T cell receptor beta chains from one sample in a study of T-cell reconstitution after alpha-beta-depleted transplantation in children. TCRdb reanalysed the PCR reads using MiXCR and keeps one entry per CDR3 protein. Of a few hundred thousand distinct CDR3 sequences detected, roughly a quarter appear once; the ten largest clones hold 30% to 40%. Here the sequenced sample was PBMCs, taken before TCRalphabeta/CD19-depleted stem cell transplant. The source of these receptors is a boy less than two years old with Wiskott-Aldrich syndrome, due to receive a stem cell transplant. Each CDR3 is given with its conserved first and last residue. The order of the fields is V gene, J gene, clone size, CDR3 protein. Size is omitted from some rows. Given values are once, few, many or a class for expanded clones.

>TRBV5-1|TRBJ2-2|-
CASSKGSLNTGELFF
>TRBV19|TRBJ2-1|few
CASSMLELAINEQFF
>TRBV6-5|TRBJ2-1|-
CASSYSSGNEQFF
>TRBV27|TRBJ2-1|-
CASNLKREATNEQFF
>TRBV11-3|TRBJ2-1|-
CASSYLGSPGEQFF
>TRBV20-1|TRBJ2-5|few
CSVGGQETQYF
>TRBV7-9|TRBJ2-1|-
CASSLGALSHNEQFF
>TRBV29-1|TRBJ2-3|few
CSVELAGYGGSDTQYF
>TRBV29-1|TRBJ2-1|-
CSVVPGGRAFNEQFF
>TRBV20-1|TRBJ2-1|-
CSARGTLAGVNEQFF
>TRBV7-9|TRBJ1-6|few
CASSSTRTGDSPLHF
>TRBV19|TRBJ2-7|-
CASSIVAGAYEQYF
>TRBV7-9|TRBJ1-2|few
CASSHPTGAYGYTF
>TRBV5-1|TRBJ2-3|few
CASSRLAGDTQYF
>TRBV24-1|TRBJ2-3|-
CATREPGSDTQYF
>TRBV7-8|TRBJ2-5|-
CASSFMRTQYF
>TRBV20-1|TRBJ2-3|-
CSARSAQGTDTQYF
>TRBV6-1|TRBJ2-3|-
CASSKKREGIGDTQYF
>TRBV20-1|TRBJ1-6|few
CSAREGTGAAPLHF
>TRBV9|TRBJ2-7|few
CASSSNQASGTLSYEQYF
>TRBV28|TRBJ2-3|once
CASSRNRGLAGGADTQYF
>TRBV4-2|TRBJ2-3|-
CASSQPSGSTDTQYF
>TRBV12-3/TRBV12-4|TRBJ2-2|-
CASSPGTGFTGELFF
>TRBV27|TRBJ1-5|-
CASSLTFAQPQHF
>TRBV7-8|TRBJ2-2|-
CASSSLTGGTGELFF
>TRBV20-1|TRBJ2-7|-
CSARDLPHESYEQYF
>TRBV12-3/TRBV12-4|TRBJ2-5|once
CASSLISGGSAATQYF
>TRBV5-1|TRBJ2-7|-
CASSLMVRDRGTYEQYF
>TRBV12-3/TRBV12-4|TRBJ1-1|-
CASSRDRPPTEAFF
>TRBV5-1|TRBJ2-1|few
CASSRSSGILNNEQFF
>TRBV12-3/TRBV12-4|TRBJ1-2|-
CASSLLRDGSYGYTF
>TRBV29-1|TRBJ2-5|-
CSVFRLALGAQYF
>TRBV5-1|TRBJ2-7|-
CASSIIAGENEQYF
>TRBV12-3/TRBV12-4|TRBJ2-3|few
CASSLGFSGSGDTQYF
>TRBV12-3/TRBV12-4|TRBJ2-1|few
CASNKDSYNEQFF
>TRBV6-1|TRBJ1-1|-
CASSEYGAGSTEAFF
>TRBV28|TRBJ1-2|few
CASSLSPHGVNYGYTF
>TRBV4-1|TRBJ2-5|few
CASSQPTVETQYF
>TRBV6-1|TRBJ2-7|-
CASSIGLAGGAYEQYF
>TRBV7-3|TRBJ2-1|few
CASSLGGRRFF
>TRBV11-3|TRBJ2-5|few
CASSLVGVGYGQKETQYF
>TRBV20-1|TRBJ2-1|few
CSAKFLAIRGNEQFF
>TRBV12-3/TRBV12-4|TRBJ2-3|few
CASSPRRGGLRDTQYF
>TRBV20-1|TRBJ2-6|-
CSARSLAGVSGANVLTF
>TRBV5-1|TRBJ2-2|few
CASSPGTGSMFF
>TRBV20-1|TRBJ2-2|few
CSARDRRTGNTGELFF
>TRBV4-1|TRBJ2-5|-
CASSQGTGIRLETQYF
>TRBV7-2|TRBJ2-1|-
CASSLEYSGSGNEQFF
>TRBV24-1|TRBJ1-2|-
CATSGSLLGGYTF
>TRBV7-2|TRBJ1-5|few
CASSLEGSPYQPQHF
>TRBV20-1|TRBJ2-5|few
CSADRLAGGETQYF
>TRBV20-1|TRBJ2-3|few
CSASLLAGGTDTQYF
>TRBV20-1|TRBJ1-6|few
CSAGTGVNSPLHF